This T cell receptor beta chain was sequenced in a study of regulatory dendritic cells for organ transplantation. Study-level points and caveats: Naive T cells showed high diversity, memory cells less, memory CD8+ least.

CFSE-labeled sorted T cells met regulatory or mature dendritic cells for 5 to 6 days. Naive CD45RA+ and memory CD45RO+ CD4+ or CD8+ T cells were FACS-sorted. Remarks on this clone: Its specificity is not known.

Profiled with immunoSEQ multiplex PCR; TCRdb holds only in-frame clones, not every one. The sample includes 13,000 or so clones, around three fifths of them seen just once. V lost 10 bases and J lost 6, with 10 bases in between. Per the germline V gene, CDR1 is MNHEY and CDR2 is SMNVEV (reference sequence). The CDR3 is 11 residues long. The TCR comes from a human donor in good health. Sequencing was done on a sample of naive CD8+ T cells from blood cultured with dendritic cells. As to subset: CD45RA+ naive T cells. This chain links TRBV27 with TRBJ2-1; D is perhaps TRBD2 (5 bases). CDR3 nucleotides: TGTGCCACCGGGAACTTCAATGAGCAGTTCTTC. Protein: CATGNFNEQFF.